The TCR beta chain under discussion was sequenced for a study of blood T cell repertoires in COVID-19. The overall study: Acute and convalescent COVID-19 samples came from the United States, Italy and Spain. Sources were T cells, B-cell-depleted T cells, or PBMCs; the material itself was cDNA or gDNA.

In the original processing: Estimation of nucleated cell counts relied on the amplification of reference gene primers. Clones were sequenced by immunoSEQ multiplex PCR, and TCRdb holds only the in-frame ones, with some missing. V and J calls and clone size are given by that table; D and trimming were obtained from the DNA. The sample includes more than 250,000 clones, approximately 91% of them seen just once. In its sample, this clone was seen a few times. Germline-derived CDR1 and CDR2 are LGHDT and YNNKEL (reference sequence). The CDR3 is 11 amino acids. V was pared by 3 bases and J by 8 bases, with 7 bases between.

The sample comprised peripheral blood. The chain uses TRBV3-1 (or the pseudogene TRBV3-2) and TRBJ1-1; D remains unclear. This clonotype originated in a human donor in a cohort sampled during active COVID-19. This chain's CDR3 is CASSHTVEAFF. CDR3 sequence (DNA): TGTGCCAGCAGCCACACAGTGGAAGCTTTCTTT.